This TCR beta chain appears in the sequencing data of a study of T cells in localized non-small cell lung cancer. Study-wide findings and caveats: Adjacent lung exhibited a median of approximately 59 among the 100 most abundant tumor clones. Higher T cell density in the blood was associated with longer overall survival, whereas higher adjacent-lung clonality associated with shorter survival.

Assay used: immunoSEQ multiplex PCR; TCRdb lists only in-frame clones, some missing. In the table there are 50,000 to 75,000 clones, roughly 90% of which are singletons. With regard to this clone: Its matching antigen is unknown.

The receptor's source is a man between 40 and 70 years old with stage I lung adenocarcinoma. The specimen was peripheral blood, collected before any cancer treatment.

The CDR3 here is CASSPGLAGESEQFF. The CDR3 DNA is TGCGCCAGCAGCCCGGGACTAGCGGGAGAGAGTGAGCAGTTCTTC. The chain uses TRBV5-1 and TRBJ2-1; 14 bases are shared with TRBD2. CDR3 length: 15 amino acids. With 4 bases clipped from V and 9 bases from J, the junction kept 6 bases outside the gene matches. The germline V gene encodes CDR1 SGHRS and CDR2 YFSETQ.